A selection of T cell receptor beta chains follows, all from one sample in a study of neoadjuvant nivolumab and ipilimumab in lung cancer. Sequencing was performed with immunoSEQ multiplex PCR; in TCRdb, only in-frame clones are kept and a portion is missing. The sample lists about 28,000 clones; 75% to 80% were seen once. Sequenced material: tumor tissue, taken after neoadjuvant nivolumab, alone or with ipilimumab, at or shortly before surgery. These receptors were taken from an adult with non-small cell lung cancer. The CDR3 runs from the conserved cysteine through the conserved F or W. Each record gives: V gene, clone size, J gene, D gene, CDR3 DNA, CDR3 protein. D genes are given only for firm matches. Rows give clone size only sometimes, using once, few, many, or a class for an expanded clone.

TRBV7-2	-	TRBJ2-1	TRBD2	TGTGCCAGCAGCTTGGTAGCGGGGCACAATGAGCAGTTCTTC	CASSLVAGHNEQFF
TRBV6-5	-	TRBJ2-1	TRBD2	TGTGCCAGCAGCAACGGGGGGTTCAATGAGCAGTTCTTC	CASSNGGFNEQFF
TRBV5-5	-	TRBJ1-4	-	TGTGCCAGCAGCTTGGACCGATTAACTAATGAAAAACTGTTTTTT	CASSLDRLTNEKLFF
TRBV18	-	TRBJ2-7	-	TGTGCCAGCTCACCGGGGGACTCCTACGAGCAGTACTTC	CASSPGDSYEQYF
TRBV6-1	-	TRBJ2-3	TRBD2	TGTGCCAGCGCCGAGCGGGGGGGCAGGGATACGCAGTATTTT	CASAERGGRDTQYF
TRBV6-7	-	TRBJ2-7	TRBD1	TGTGCCACTCGGGACAGGGGCTCCTACGAGCAGTACTTC	CATRDRGSYEQYF
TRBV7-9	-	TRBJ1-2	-	TGTGCCAGCAGCTTATCCCAGGAGGCGGGCTATGGCTACACCTTC	CASSLSQEAGYGYTF
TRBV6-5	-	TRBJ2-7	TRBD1	TGTGCCAGCAGACACACCAGGGGGAGCTCCTACGAGCAGTACTTC	CASRHTRGSSYEQYF
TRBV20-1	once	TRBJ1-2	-	TGCAGTGCCCGAGTGGGGTATGGCTACACCTTC	CSARVGYGYTF
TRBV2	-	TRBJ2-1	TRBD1	TGTGCCAGCTCCGGGACAGATTTTTACAATGAGCAGTTCTTC	CASSGTDFYNEQFF